The next 22 T cell receptor beta chains were all read from a single sample in a study of blood T cells in healthy people across ages. A second PCR of 7 to 11 cycles used a sample-barcoded 5' primer and a J-beta primer mix. One entry per CDR3 protein, called by TCRdb with MiXCR from the 5' RACE reads. The table lists some 890,000 distinct CDR3 sequences, about 27% of them singletons, with 9.5% to 13% in the top ten. In addition, the sample was reused for a study of T cells of mothers and their children.

Sequencing input: blood. The receptors derive from a woman aged 40 to 50 in good health.

The chain links TRBV7-2 to TRBJ1-1; 8 bases are a match to TRBD1. CDR1 is SGHTA, CDR2 FQGNSA, per germline. The CDR3 spans 14 residues. V trimming: 1 base; J trimming: 6 bases; junction bases outside the gene matches: 4. CDR3 bases: TGTGCCAGCAGCTTAGACAGGGGGGGGTCTGAAGCTTTCTTT. Encoded protein: CASSLDRGGSEAFF.

The J gene is TRBJ2-1, the V gene TRBV7-2, with TRBD2 matching over 13 bases. Unmatched junction bases numbered 9, after V lost 4 bases and J lost 12 bases. The CDR3 totals 15 residues. Germline CDR1 reads SGHTA; CDR2 reads FQGNSA. The CDR3 sequence: CASSSTSGGAQWQFF. The CDR3 DNA reads as TGTGCCAGCAGCTCAACTAGCGGGGGGGCCCAATGGCAGTTCTTC.

CDR3 nucleotide sequence: TGTGCCAGCAGCCTTCAAAGGTCCCAAGGGAATGAGCAGTTCTTC. Its protein product is CASSLQRSQGNEQFF. The chain carries TRBV7-2 and TRBJ2-1, with D unclear. Germline assignment: CDR1 SGHTA and CDR2 FQGNSA. Trimming removed 5 bases at V and 7 bases at J, with 18 bases between. CDR3 length: 15 amino acids. Supplemented by reference TRBV7-2 and TRBJ2-1, the full variable domain reads GAGVSQSPSNKVTEKGKDVELRCDPISGHTALYWYRQSLGQGLEFLIYFQGNSAPDKSGLPSDRFSAERTGGSVSTLTIQRTQQEDSAVYLCASSLQRSQGNEQFFGPGTRLTVL.

J is TRBJ2-2 and V is TRBV25-1; D is unresolved. CDR1 is MGHDK, CDR2 SYGVNS, per germline. This CDR3 has 14 amino acids. Trimming cost V 4 bases and J 0 bases, with 6 bases left between them. The CDR3 protein is CASSAPSNTGELFF. The CDR3 bases are TGTGCCAGCAGTGCTCCCTCGAACACCGGGGAGCTGTTTTTT. The whole variable domain, remainder taken from reference TRBV25-1 and TRBJ2-2, is EADIYQTPRYLVIGTGKKITLECSQTMGHDKMYWYQQDPGMELHLIHYSYGVNSTEKGDLSSESTVSRIRTEHFPLTLESARPSHTSQYLCASSAPSNTGELFFGEGSRLTVL.

About this clonotype itself: At one end the junction does not follow the germline gene, possibly because of a read error. V is TRBV4-3 and J is TRBJ2-2; D uncertain. Germline V gene data show CDR1 as LGHNA and CDR2 as YSLEER. The CDR3 totals 15 residues. CDR3 DNA: TGCGCCGGCAGCCAAGAAGTAGAAAACACCGGGGAGCTGTTTTTT. It encodes CAGSQEVENTGELFF.

The chain uses TRBV6-6 and TRBJ1-1; D not certain. With 8 bases removed from V and 1 base from J, the gap between germline ends came to 8 bases. The CDR3 spans 12 residues. Germline loops: CDR1 MNHNY, CDR2 SVGAGI (reference sequence). CDR3 loop: CASVDGNTEAFF. CDR3 coding DNA: TGTGCCAGCGTCGACGGGAACACTGAAGCTTTCTTT.

This clonotype was picked up many times. This chain uses TRBV7-9 with TRBJ1-1; D may be TRBD1 (6 bases). The CDR3 contains 15 residues. CDR1 is SEHNR and CDR2 is FQNEAQ in the germline V gene (reference sequence). V was clipped by 4 bases and J by 0 bases, with 12 bases between them. In DNA, the CDR3 is TGTGCCAGCAGCTCTCAGAACAGGGTGAACACTGAAGCTTTCTTT. It is translated as CASSSQNRVNTEAFF.

There are many counts of this clonotype. The CDR3 DNA reads TGCAGTGCTATATCGGTTTCTGGCGAGCAGTACTTC. Translation gives CSAISVSGEQYF. V usage is TRBV20-1 and J usage is TRBJ2-7; D unresolved. V lost 4 bases to trimming and J lost 6 bases, with 13 bases between them. There are 12 residues in the CDR3. Germline V gene sequence: CDR1 DFQATT, CDR2 SNEGSKA (reference sequence).

The chain employs TRBV7-6 and TRBJ2-6; D is possibly TRBD1 or TRBD2 (6 bases each). V lost 8 bases to trimming and J lost 0 bases, with 14 bases between them. The germline V gene encodes CDR1 SGHVS and CDR2 FNYEAQ. The CDR3 totals 16 residues. The CDR3 loop reads CASGTRGASGANVLTF. The CDR3 DNA is TGTGCCAGCGGGACGAGGGGGGCCTCTGGGGCCAACGTCCTGACTTTC.

This clonotype appeared many times. This rearrangement joins TRBV7-2 to TRBJ1-4; 7 nucleotides agree with TRBD1. The CDR3 is 13 amino acids. The ends lost 8 bases at V and 1 base at J; junction bases unmatched: 1. The germline gives CDR1 SGHTA, CDR2 FQGNSA. CDR3 DNA: TGTGCCAGCGGGGACAGAACTAATGAAAAACTGTTTTTT. The encoded protein is CASGDRTNEKLFF.

Many counts were recorded for this clonotype. V usage is TRBV6-5 and J usage is TRBJ2-5; no definite D call. Germline lookup yields CDR1 MNHEY and CDR2 SVGAGI. Trimming took off 1 base at V and 2 bases at J, with 8 bases between the two ends. This CDR3 has 14 residues. CDR3 protein: CASSYWADQETQYF. CDR3 coding DNA: TGTGCCAGCAGTTACTGGGCCGATCAAGAGACCCAGTACTTC.

This clonotype has just one count. The rearrangement joins TRBV7-9 to TRBJ2-5; tentatively, D is TRBD1 (6 bases). Per germline, CDR1 SEHNR and CDR2 FQNEAQ (reference sequence). V lost 6 bases and J 5 bases, leaving 16 bases between the germline ends. This CDR3 comprises 14 residues. CDR3: CASSPAGARETQYF. The CDR3 DNA is TGTGCCAGCAGTCCGGCAGGGGCCAGGGAGACCCAGTACTTC.

Ten or more counts support this clonotype. The chain is built from TRBV7-9 and TRBJ2-7; D is ambiguous. Deletions cut 11 bases from V and 2 bases from J, with 4 bases between. The CDR3 has 9 residues. From germline, CDR1 is SEHNR and CDR2 FQNEAQ (reference sequence). This CDR3 reads CAGTYEQYF. In DNA, the CDR3 is TGTGCCGGTACCTACGAGCAGTACTTC.

V is TRBV5-1 and J is TRBJ1-2; maybe TRBD1 (5 bases). There are 17 residues in the CDR3. Trimming stripped 0 bases from V and 2 bases from J, with 17 bases between. Germline CDR1 SGHRS, CDR2 YFSETQ. The CDR3 spells CASSLVFSGVENYGYTF. In nucleotides, the CDR3 is TGCGCCAGCAGCTTGGTCTTCTCGGGGGTAGAAAACTATGGCTACACCTTC. The complete variable domain, with remaining parts taken from reference TRBV5-1 and TRBJ1-2, reads KAGVTQTPRYLIKTRGQQVTLSCSPISGHRSVSWYQQTPGQGLQFLFEYFSETQRNKGNFPGRFSGRQFSNSRSEMNVSTLELGDSALYLCASSLVFSGVENYGYTFGSGTRLTVV.

The CDR3 nucleotides are TGTGCCAGCAGCCAAGAATGGCTAGCTGGGCAGTTCTTC. The encoded protein is CASSQEWLAGQFF. This chain connects TRBV14 to TRBJ2-1, with D possibly being TRBD2 (5 bases). V lost 0 bases and J lost 12, with 12 bases in between. Germline CDR1 is SGHDN and CDR2 is FVKESK. This CDR3 contains 13 residues. Using reference TRBV14 and TRBJ2-1 for the parts outside the CDR3, the full variable domain is EAGVTQFPSHSVIEKGQTVTLRCDPISGHDNLYWYRRVMGKEIKFLLHFVKESKQDESGMPNNRFLAERTGGTYSTLKVQPAELEDSGVYFCASSQEWLAGQFFGPGTRLTVL.

There are a few counts of this clonotype. The CDR3 DNA is TGTGCCAGCAGCCAATTAGCGGACACAGATACGCAGTATTTT. Translating gives CASSQLADTDTQYF. V usage is TRBV7-8 and J usage is TRBJ2-3, with D maybe TRBD2 (6 bases). V was pared by 5 bases and J by 2 bases, with 11 bases between. CDR1 and CDR2 (germline): SGHVS, FQNEAQ. The CDR3 runs to 14 residues.

In its sample, this clonotype was seen many times. The rearrangement uses TRBV7-2 and TRBJ2-7; D is perhaps TRBD1 (6 bases). This CDR3 is built from 14 residues. The V and J ends lost 1 base and 3 bases respectively, with 10 bases between them. Germline CDR1 SGHTA, CDR2 FQGNSA. CDR3 in amino acids: CASSLVGRGYEQYF. In DNA, the CDR3 is TGTGCCAGCAGCTTAGTTGGCAGGGGCTACGAGCAGTACTTC.

This chain uses TRBV3-1 with TRBJ1-1; 9 bases fit TRBD1. This CDR3 has 18 amino acids. The trim removed 0 bases at V and 5 bases at J, leaving 13 bases unmatched. Germline CDR1 and CDR2: LGHDT and YNNKEL (reference sequence). CDR3 coding DNA: TGTGCCAGCAGCCAAGATGCTGGGACAGGGCCCTCTGGGACTGAAGCTTTCTTT. Its protein is CASSQDAGTGPSGTEAFF.

This clonotype was detected a few times. J is TRBJ1-5 and V is TRBV20-1; D is ambiguous. Trimming shortened V by 0 bases and J by 3 bases, and 12 bases separated the two germline ends. The length of the CDR3 is 15 residues. The germline gives CDR1 DFQATT, CDR2 SNEGSKA (reference sequence). CDR3 sequence (DNA): TGCAGTGCTAGAGAACAGAGGGCCCACAATCAGCCCCAGCATTTT. This codes for CSAREQRAHNQPQHF.

This chain uses TRBV7-2 with TRBJ2-4, with D unresolved. V gave up 1 base and J gave up 0 bases, with 10 bases separating them. There are 16 residues in the CDR3. Germline assignment: CDR1 SGHTA and CDR2 FQGNSA. The CDR3 DNA follows: TGTGCCAGCAGCTTAGAGGCAGCCATAGCCAAAAACATTCAGTACTTC. Its protein product is CASSLEAAIAKNIQYF. The whole variable domain, filled in from reference TRBV7-2 and TRBJ2-4, reads GAGVSQSPSNKVTEKGKDVELRCDPISGHTALYWYRQSLGQGLEFLIYFQGNSAPDKSGLPSDRFSAERTGGSVSTLTIQRTQQEDSAVYLCASSLEAAIAKNIQYFGAGTRLSVL.

This sequence joins TRBV20-1 and TRBJ1-5, with TRBD1 matching 9 bases. With V trimmed by 3 bases and J by 6 bases, 3 bases remained unmatched. Germline V gene lookup returns CDR1 DFQATT and CDR2 SNEGSKA (reference sequence). This CDR3 spans 13 amino acids. CDR3 protein: CSARNRGLQPQHF. The DNA for the CDR3 is TGCAGTGCTAGGAACAGGGGGCTTCAGCCCCAGCATTTT.

V usage is TRBV7-6 and J usage is TRBJ2-1, with TRBD2 matching 9 bases. The V gene end was trimmed by 1 base and the J gene end by 3 bases; junction bases not matched to a gene: 10. Germline CDR1 and CDR2: SGHVS and FNYEAQ. CDR3 size: 18 residues. CDR3 amino acids: CASSLDSRGTSLYNEQFF. The CDR3 nucleotides are TGTGCCAGCAGCTTAGATTCTAGAGGGACTAGCCTCTACAATGAGCAGTTCTTC.